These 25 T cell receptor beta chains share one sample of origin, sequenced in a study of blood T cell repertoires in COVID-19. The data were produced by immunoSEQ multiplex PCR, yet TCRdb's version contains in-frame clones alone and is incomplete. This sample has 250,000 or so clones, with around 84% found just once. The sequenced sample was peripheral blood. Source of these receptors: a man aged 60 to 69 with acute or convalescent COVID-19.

Here the CDR3 reads CASSYRGNTEAFF. In DNA form, the CDR3 reads TGTGCCAGCAGTTACCGGGGGAACACTGAAGCTTTCTTT. The rearrangement joins TRBV6-2 or TRBV6-3 to TRBJ1-1; no definite D call. Germline V gene data show CDR1 as MNHEY and CDR2 as SVGEGT. The CDR3 covers 13 residues. V lost 2 bases and J 1 base, leaving 5 bases between the germline ends.

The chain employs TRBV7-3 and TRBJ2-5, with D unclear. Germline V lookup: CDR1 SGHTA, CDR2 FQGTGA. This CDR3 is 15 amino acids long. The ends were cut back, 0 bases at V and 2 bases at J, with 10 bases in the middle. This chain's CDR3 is CASSLTGEDQETQYF. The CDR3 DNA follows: TGTGCCAGCAGCTTAACTGGCGAGGATCAAGAGACCCAGTACTTC.

The CDR3 nucleotides are TGTGCCAGCTCCCGGGGAAACTATGGCTACACCTTC. Translation gives CASSRGNYGYTF. The gene calls are TRBV2 and TRBJ1-2; D not certain. The CDR3 runs 12 residues. The V gene's germline CDR1 is SNHLY and CDR2 FYNNEI. V was cut by 8 bases and J by 2 bases, with 9 bases left in between.

Here the CDR3 DNA reads TGTGCCAGTTTTGGACCAGGGGACGAGCAGTACTTC. The encoded protein is CASFGPGDEQYF. The chain recombines TRBV6-1 with TRBJ2-7; D is possibly TRBD1 (6 bases). The CDR3 has 12 amino acids. Trimming removed 9 bases at V and 5 bases at J, with 14 bases between. The germline V gene encodes CDR1 MNHNS and CDR2 SASEGT.

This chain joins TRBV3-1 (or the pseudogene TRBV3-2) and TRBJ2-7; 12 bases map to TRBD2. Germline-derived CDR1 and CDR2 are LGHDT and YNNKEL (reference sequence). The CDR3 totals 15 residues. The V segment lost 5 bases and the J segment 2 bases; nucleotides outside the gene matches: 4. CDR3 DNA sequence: TGTGCCAGCAGCAAACTAGCGGGAGGTGCCTACGAGCAGTACTTC. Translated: CASSKLAGGAYEQYF.

DNA for the CDR3: TGTGCCAGCAGCTTGGTGACAGGGTCAATTGAGCAGTTCTTC. This gives the protein CASSLVTGSIEQFF. The genes are TRBV5-6 and TRBJ2-1; TRBD1 agrees at 7 bases. Trimming took 0 bases from V and 9 from J; bases not matched to a gene: 6. CDR1 is SGHDT and CDR2 is YYEEEE in the germline V gene. The CDR3 extends over 14 amino acids.

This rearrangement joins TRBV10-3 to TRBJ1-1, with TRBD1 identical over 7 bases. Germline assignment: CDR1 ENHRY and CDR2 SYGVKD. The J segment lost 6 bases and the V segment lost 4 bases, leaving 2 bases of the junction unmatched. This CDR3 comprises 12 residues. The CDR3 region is CAISGQGSEAFF. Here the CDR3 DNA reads TGTGCCATCAGTGGACAGGGATCTGAAGCTTTCTTT.

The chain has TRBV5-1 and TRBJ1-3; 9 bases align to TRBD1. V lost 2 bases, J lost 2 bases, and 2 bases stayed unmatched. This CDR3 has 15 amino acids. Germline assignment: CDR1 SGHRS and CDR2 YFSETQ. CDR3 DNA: TGCGCCAGCAGCTTACAGGGGGCGGCTGGAAACACCATATATTTT. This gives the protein CASSLQGAAGNTIYF.

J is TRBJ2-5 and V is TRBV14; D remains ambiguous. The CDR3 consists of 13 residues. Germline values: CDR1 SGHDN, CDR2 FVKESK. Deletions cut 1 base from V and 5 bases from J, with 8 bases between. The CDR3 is CASSQGARETQYF. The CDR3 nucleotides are TGTGCCAGCAGCCAAGGGGCTCGGGAGACCCAGTACTTC.

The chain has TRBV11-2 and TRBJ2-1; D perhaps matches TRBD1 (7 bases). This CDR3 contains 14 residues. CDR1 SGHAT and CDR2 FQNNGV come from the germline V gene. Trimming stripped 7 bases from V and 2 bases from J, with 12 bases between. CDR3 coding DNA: TGTGCCAGCACCCCAGGGGGGCCCTACAATGAGCAGTTCTTC. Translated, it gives CASTPGGPYNEQFF.

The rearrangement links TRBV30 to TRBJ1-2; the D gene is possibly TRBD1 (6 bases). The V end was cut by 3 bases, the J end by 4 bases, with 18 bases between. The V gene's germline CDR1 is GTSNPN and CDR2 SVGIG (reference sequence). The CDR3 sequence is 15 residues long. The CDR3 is CAWSDTGTRGYGYTF. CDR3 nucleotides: TGTGCCTGGAGCGACACCGGGACAAGGGGCTATGGCTACACCTTC.

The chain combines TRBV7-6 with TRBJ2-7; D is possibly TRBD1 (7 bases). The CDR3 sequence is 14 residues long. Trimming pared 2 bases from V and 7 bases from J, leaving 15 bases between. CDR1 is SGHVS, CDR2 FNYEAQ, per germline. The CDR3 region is CASSLQGGAWEQYF. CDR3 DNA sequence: TGTGCCAGCAGCTTACAGGGGGGCGCATGGGAGCAGTACTTC.

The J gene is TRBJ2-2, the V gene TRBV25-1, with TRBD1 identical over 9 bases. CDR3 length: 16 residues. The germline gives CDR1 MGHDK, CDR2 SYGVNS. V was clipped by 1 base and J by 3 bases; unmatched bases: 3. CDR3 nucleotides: TGTGCCAGCAGTGAATTTGGGACAGGGTACACCGGGGAGCTGTTTTTT. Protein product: CASSEFGTGYTGELFF.

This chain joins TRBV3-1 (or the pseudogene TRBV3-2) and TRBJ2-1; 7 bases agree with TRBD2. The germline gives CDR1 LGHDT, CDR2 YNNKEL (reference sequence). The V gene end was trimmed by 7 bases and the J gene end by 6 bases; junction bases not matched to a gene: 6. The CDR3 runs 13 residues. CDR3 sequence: CASTWGGSNEQFF. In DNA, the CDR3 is TGTGCCAGCACCTGGGGGGGATCCAATGAGCAGTTCTTC.

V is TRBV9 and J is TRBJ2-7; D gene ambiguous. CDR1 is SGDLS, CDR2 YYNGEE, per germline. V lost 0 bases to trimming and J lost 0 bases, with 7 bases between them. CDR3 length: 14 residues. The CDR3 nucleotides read TGTGCCAGCAGCGTAGGGGCAAGCTCCTACGAGCAGTACTTC. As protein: CASSVGASSYEQYF.

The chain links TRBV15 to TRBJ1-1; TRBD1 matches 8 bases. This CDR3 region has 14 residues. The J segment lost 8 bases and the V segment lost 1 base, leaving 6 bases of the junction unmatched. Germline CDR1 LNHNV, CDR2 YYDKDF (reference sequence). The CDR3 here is CATSRGGQGREAFF. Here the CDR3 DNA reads TGTGCCACCAGCAGAGGAGGACAGGGTAGAGAAGCTTTCTTT. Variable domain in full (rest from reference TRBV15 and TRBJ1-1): DAMVIQNPRYQVTQFGKPVTLSCSQTLNHNVMYWYQQKSSQAPKLLFHYYDKDFNNEADTPDNFQSRRPNTSFCFLDIRSPGLGDTAMYLCATSRGGQGREAFFGQGTRLTVV.

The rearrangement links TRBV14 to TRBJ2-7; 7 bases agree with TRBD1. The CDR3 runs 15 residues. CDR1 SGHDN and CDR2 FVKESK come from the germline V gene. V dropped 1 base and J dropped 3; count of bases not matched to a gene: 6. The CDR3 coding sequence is TGTGCCAGCAGCCAAGCGTGGCAGGGGGACTACGAGCAGTACTTC. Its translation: CASSQAWQGDYEQYF. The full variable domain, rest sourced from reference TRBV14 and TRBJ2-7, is EAGVTQFPSHSVIEKGQTVTLRCDPISGHDNLYWYRRVMGKEIKFLLHFVKESKQDESGMPNNRFLAERTGGTYSTLKVQPAELEDSGVYFCASSQAWQGDYEQYFGPGTRLTVT.

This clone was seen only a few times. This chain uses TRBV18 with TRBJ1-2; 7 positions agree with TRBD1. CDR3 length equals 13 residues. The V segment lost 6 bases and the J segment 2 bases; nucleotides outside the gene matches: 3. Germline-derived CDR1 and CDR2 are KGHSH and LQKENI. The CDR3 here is CASSGQQNYGYTF. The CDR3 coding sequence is TGTGCCAGCTCGGGACAGCAAAACTATGGCTACACCTTC.

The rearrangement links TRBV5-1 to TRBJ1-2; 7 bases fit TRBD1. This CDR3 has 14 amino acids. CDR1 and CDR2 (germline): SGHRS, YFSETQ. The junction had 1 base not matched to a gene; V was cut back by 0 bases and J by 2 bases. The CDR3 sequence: CASSLGTGNYGYTF. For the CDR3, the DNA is TGCGCCAGCAGCTTGGGGACAGGCAACTATGGCTACACCTTC.

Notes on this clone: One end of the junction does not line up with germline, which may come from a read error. In DNA form, the CDR3 reads TGTGCTAGCAGCCGAAACGCGGGGGCCGCCTACAATGAGCAGTTCTTC. It specifies CASSRNAGAAYNEQFF. The chain employs TRBV7-7 and TRBJ2-1; D perhaps matches TRBD2 (7 bases). The germline V gene has CDR1 SSHAT and CDR2 FNYEAQ (reference sequence). This CDR3 is 16 amino acids long. Looking up the rest from reference TRBV7-7 and TRBJ2-1 gives the full variable domain: GAGVSQSPRYKVTKRGQDVTLRCDPISSHATLYWYQQALGQGPEFLTYFNYEAQPDKSGLPSDRFSAERPEGSISTLTIQRTEQRDSAMYRCASSRNAGAAYNEQFFGPGTRLTVL.

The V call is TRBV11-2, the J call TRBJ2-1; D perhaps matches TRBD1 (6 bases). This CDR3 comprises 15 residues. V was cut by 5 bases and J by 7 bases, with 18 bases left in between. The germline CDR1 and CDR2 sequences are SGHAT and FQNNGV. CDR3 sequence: CASSLIGGTLNEQFF. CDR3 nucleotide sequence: TGTGCCAGCAGCCTAATTGGGGGCACCCTGAATGAGCAGTTCTTC.

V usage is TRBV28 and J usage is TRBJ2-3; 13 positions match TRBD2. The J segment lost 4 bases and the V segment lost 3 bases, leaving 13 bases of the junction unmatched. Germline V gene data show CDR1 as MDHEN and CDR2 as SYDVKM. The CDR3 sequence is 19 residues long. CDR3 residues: CASSLVGLAGVGLSDTQYF. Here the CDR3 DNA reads TGTGCCAGCAGTTTGGTAGGACTAGCGGGAGTTGGTTTGTCAGATACGCAGTATTTT. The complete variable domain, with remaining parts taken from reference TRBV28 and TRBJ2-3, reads DVKVTQSSRYLVKRTGEKVFLECVQDMDHENMFWYRQDPGLGLRLIYFSYDVKMKEKGDIPEGYSVSREKKERFSLILESASTNQTSMYLCASSLVGLAGVGLSDTQYFGPGTRLTVL.

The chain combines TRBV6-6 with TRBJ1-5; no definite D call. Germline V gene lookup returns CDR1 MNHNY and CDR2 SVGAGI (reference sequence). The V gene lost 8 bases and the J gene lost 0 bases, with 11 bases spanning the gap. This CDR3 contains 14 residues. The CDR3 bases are TGTGCCAGCTGGGCAGTCAATAGCAATCAGCCCCAGCATTTT. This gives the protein CASWAVNSNQPQHF.

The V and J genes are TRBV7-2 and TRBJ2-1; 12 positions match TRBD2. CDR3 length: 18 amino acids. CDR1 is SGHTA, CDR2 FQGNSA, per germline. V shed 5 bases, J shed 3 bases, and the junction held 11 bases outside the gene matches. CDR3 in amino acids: CASSPEGLAGGGYNEQFF. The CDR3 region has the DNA TGTGCCAGCAGCCCCGAAGGCCTAGCGGGGGGGGGCTACAATGAGCAGTTCTTC. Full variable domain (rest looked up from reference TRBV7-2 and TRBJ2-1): GAGVSQSPSNKVTEKGKDVELRCDPISGHTALYWYRQSLGQGLEFLIYFQGNSAPDKSGLPSDRFSAERTGGSVSTLTIQRTQQEDSAVYLCASSPEGLAGGGYNEQFFGPGTRLTVL.

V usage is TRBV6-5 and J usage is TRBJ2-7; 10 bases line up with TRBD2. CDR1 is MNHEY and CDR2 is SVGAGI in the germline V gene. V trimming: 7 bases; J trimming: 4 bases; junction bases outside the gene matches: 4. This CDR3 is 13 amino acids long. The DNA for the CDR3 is TGTGCCAGCATTGGGACTAGCGTTTACGAGCAGTACTTC. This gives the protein CASIGTSVYEQYF.